Included here is one TCR beta chain sequence, with context. Its antigen is as yet unknown. V was shortened by 3 bases and J by 1 base, with 9 bases between the two germline ends. Germline V gene data show CDR1 as SNHLY and CDR2 as FYNNEI. This CDR3 region has 14 residues. Sequencing used immunoSEQ multiplex PCR; TCRdb keeps in-frame clones, though not all of them. Of about 86,000 clones in the sample, about nine tenths were seen once. The sample is drawn from a study of T cell responses to AZD1222 COVID-19 vaccine. Study-wide points: Donors were chiefly white British, with a greater number of females, and clonal diversity was perhaps underestimated. Seropositive status at baseline applied to only six AZD1222 recipients. The reported proportion of spike-specific TCRs targeting unmutated variant regions was nearly half. Mapped onto spike, vaccine-associated CD4 TCRs spanned it and were dominant at 160-218 and 743-854.

The input for sequencing was peripheral blood, taken on day 0 of AZD1222 vaccination. This TCR was recovered from an adult in good health. The chain couples TRBV2 to TRBJ1-2, with no clear D. CDR3 DNA sequence: TGTGCCAGCAGTGATTTGGGGTTTAACTATGGCTACACCTTC. Protein product: CASSDLGFNYGYTF.